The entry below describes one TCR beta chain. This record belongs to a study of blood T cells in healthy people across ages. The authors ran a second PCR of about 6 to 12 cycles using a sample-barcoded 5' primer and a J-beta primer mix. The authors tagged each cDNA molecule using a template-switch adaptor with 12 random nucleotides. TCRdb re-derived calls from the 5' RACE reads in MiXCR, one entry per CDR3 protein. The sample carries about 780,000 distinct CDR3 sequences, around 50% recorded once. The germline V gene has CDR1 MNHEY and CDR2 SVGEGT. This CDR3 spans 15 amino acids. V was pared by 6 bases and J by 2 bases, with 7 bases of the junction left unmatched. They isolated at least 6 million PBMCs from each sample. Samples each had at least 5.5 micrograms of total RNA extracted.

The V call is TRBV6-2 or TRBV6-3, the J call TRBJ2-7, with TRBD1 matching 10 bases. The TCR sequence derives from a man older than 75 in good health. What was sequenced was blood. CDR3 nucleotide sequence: TGTGCCAGCAGCCCCGGGACAGGGGAAGCCTACGAGCAGTACTTC. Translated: CASSPGTGEAYEQYF.